This T cell receptor beta chain derives from a study of cytomegalovirus exposure and HLA in healthy donors. Notes on the study in general: Accounts indicate the classifier identified cytomegalovirus status with strong specificity and sensitivity. Despite most TCR sequences being rare, some public TCRs occurred in many donors. According to a later analysis, TCR clusters from the first cohort tended to co-occur in the approximately 130 validation repertoires.

The CDR3 totals 15 residues. After removal of 3 bases from V and 5 bases from J, the junction contained 4 bases not matched to a gene. Germline CDR1 SGHAT, CDR2 FQNNGV. As to this clone: Its antigen is not known.

Clones were sequenced by immunoSEQ multiplex PCR, and TCRdb holds only the in-frame ones, with some missing. The sample lists some 290,000 clones, approximately 86% occurring once. It was the approximately 110-subject validation cohort, separate from the 666-subject first cohort, to which the donors belonged. The sequence was collected from a man aged 25-40 years in good health and CMV-seronegative. V gene TRBV11-2 combines with J gene TRBJ2-5, with 12 bases fitting TRBD2. The sample taken for sequencing was PBMCs. CDR3 coding DNA: TGTGCCAGCAGCTTGCCTAGCGGGGGGGAGGAGACCCAGTACTTC. Translation: CASSLPSGGEETQYF.